This T cell receptor beta chain was documented in a study of cytomegalovirus exposure and HLA in healthy donors. Study-wide background: Membership in the Caucasian-associated ancestry cluster was found for around four fifths of about 430 genotyped donors. Overall study results and limits: Confirmation was obtained in vitro that three CMV-associated chains are specific for CMV antigens. TCR beta sequences reportedly predicted most subjects' HLA-A and HLA-B alleles accurately.

This PCR relied on a set of 60 Vbeta primers and 13 Jbeta primers. The table came from immunoSEQ multiplex PCR; TCRdb's copy has only in-frame clones and leaves some out. The sample carries approximately 160,000 clones, around 75% recorded once. On this clone: Its antigen is not known.

This CDR3 region has 14 residues. The sequence derives from a young man in good health and CMV-seronegative. The chain has TRBV21-1 and TRBJ1-5; whether TRBD1, the table's D call, matches the DNA was not checked. TRBV21-1 is flagged as a pseudogene. The sample comprised PBMCs. CDR3 protein: CASRRGIVNQPQHF. DNA of the CDR3: TGTGCCAGCAGAAGGGGGATCGTCAATCAGCCCCAGCATTTT.